Listed below are T cell receptor beta chains from one sample, sequenced in a study of shared clonotypes between healthy human individuals. Sequenced by immunoSEQ multiplex PCR; TCRdb stores in-frame clones only, minus some. The sample lists some 580,000 clones; about 98% were seen once. Sequenced input: naive CD8+ T cells sorted from blood. These receptor sequences come from a man aged 30 to 39 in good health. Each CDR3 is given with its conserved first and last residue. A D gene is named only where the DNA matches it firmly. Clone size appears in some rows only: once, few, many, or a class for an expanded clone.

v_call: TRBV30; j_call: TRBJ2-2; clone_size: -; d_call: TRBD2; cdr3_aa: CAWRASGTGGELFF; cdr3_nt: TGTGCCTGGAGGGCTAGCGGTACGGGCGGGGAGCTGTTTTTT
v_call: TRBV7-9; j_call: TRBJ2-5; clone_size: -; d_call: -; cdr3_aa: CASSPRRLENETQYF; cdr3_nt: TGTGCCAGCAGCCCACGGCGTTTGGAGAATGAGACCCAGTACTTC
v_call: TRBV18; j_call: TRBJ2-7; clone_size: -; d_call: TRBD1; cdr3_aa: CASSPGQGPYEQYF; cdr3_nt: TGTGCCAGCTCACCCGGACAGGGCCCCTACGAGCAGTACTTC
v_call: TRBV29-1; j_call: TRBJ1-2; clone_size: -; d_call: -; cdr3_aa: CSAKDNYGYTF; cdr3_nt: TGCAGCGCCAAGGACAACTATGGCTACACCTTC
v_call: TRBV7-9; j_call: TRBJ1-1; clone_size: -; d_call: -; cdr3_aa: CASSFYDAEAFF; cdr3_nt: TGTGCCAGCAGCTTTTACGATGCTGAAGCTTTCTTT
v_call: TRBV4-1; j_call: TRBJ2-7; clone_size: -; d_call: -; cdr3_aa: CASSIRWPEYEQYF; cdr3_nt: TGCGCCAGCAGTATCCGCTGGCCGGAGTACGAGCAGTACTTC
v_call: TRBV5-5; j_call: TRBJ2-7; clone_size: -; d_call: TRBD2; cdr3_aa: CASSPKADAGDHYEQYF; cdr3_nt: TGTGCCAGCAGCCCAAAGGCGGACGCGGGGGACCACTACGAGCAGTACTTC
v_call: TRBV29-1; j_call: TRBJ2-7; clone_size: -; d_call: -; cdr3_aa: CSVGGSYYEQYF; cdr3_nt: TGCAGCGTCGGGGGTTCCTACTACGAGCAGTACTTC
v_call: TRBV27; j_call: TRBJ1-1; clone_size: once; d_call: -; cdr3_aa: CASSLSAISEAFF; cdr3_nt: TGTGCCAGCAGTTTATCCGCGATCTCTGAAGCTTTCTTT
v_call: TRBV27; j_call: TRBJ2-7; clone_size: -; d_call: -; cdr3_aa: CASSTRRGHSYEQYF; cdr3_nt: TGTGCCAGCAGTACAAGGCGGGGGCACTCCTACGAGCAGTACTTC
v_call: TRBV27; j_call: TRBJ2-7; clone_size: -; d_call: -; cdr3_aa: CASSSQYLRGGRGYEQYF; cdr3_nt: TGTGCCAGCAGTTCTCAATACTTGAGGGGAGGTAGGGGCTACGAGCAGTACTTC
v_call: TRBV27; j_call: TRBJ2-7; clone_size: -; d_call: TRBD1; cdr3_aa: CASSSGGEQYF; cdr3_nt: TGTGCCAGCAGTTCAGGGGGCGAGCAGTACTTC